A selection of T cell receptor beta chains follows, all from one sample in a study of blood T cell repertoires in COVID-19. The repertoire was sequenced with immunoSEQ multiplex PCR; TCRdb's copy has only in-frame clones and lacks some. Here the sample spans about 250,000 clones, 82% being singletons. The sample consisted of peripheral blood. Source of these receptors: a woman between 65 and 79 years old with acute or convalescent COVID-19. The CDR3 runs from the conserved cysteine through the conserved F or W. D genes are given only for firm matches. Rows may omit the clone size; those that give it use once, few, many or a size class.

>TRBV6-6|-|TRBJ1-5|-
CASSSLDRPGYQPQHF
TGTGCCAGCAGTTCCTTGGACAGACCCGGGTATCAGCCCCAGCATTTT
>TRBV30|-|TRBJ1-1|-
CAWRGLNAEAFF
TGTGCCTGGAGGGGCTTGAACGCTGAAGCTTTCTTT
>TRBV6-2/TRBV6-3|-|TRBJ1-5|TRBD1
CASSWGRGNNQPQHF
TGTGCCAGCAGTTGGGGCAGGGGGAACAATCAGCCCCAGCATTTT
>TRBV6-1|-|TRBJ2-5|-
CASSELQQETQYF
TGTGCCAGCAGTGAATTACAGCAAGAGACCCAGTACTTC
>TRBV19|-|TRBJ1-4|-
CASSITGVLSEKLFF
TGTGCCAGTAGTATTACAGGTGTTCTTTCGGAAAAACTGTTTTTT
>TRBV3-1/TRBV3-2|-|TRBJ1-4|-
CASSLRTSGGEKLFF
TGTGCCAGCAGCCTGCGGACCAGCGGTGGTGAAAAACTGTTTTTT
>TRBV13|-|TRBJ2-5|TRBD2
CASASGGLGTQYF
TGTGCCAGCGCTAGCGGGGGACTAGGGACCCAGTACTTC
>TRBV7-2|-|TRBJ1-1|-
CASRSRRDNTEAFF
TGTGCCAGCAGATCACGCAGGGATAACACTGAAGCTTTCTTT
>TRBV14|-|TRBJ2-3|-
CASSQVYREDTQYF
TGTGCCAGCAGCCAAGTGTACAGGGAAGATACGCAGTATTTT
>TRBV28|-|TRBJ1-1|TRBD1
CASSQGQPNTEAFF
TGTGCCAGCAGCCAGGGACAGCCGAACACTGAAGCTTTCTTT
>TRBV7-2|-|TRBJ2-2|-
CASSSGFYGGELFF
TGTGCCAGCAGCTCGGGATTCTATGGGGGGGAGCTGTTTTTT
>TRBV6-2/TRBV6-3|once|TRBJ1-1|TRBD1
CASSYAGQGRGEAFF
TGTGCCAGCAGTTACGCCGGACAGGGTAGGGGGGAAGCTTTCTTT
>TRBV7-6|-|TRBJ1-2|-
CASSLGGYGYTF
TGTGCCAGCAGCTTAGGAGGATATGGCTACACCTTC
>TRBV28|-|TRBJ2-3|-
CASSSRTDTQYF
TGTGCCAGCAGTTCTCGCACAGATACGCAGTATTTT
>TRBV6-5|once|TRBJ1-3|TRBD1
CASRRTGDSGNTIYF
TGTGCCAGCAGAAGGACAGGGGATAGTGGAAACACCATATATTTT
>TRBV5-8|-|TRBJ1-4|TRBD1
CASSSGQGAREKLFF
TGTGCCAGCAGCTCGGGACAGGGGGCGCGAGAAAAACTGTTTTTT
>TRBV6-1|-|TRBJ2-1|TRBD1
CASSEGQGVPNEQFF
TGTGCCAGCAGTGAGGGACAGGGAGTGCCCAATGAGCAGTTCTTC
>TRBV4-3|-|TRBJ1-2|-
CASSQDGLDPDYGYTF
TGCGCCAGCAGCCAAGACGGACTAGATCCGGACTATGGCTACACCTTC
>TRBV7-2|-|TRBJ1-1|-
CASSPVLQNTEAFF
TGTGCCAGCAGCCCAGTCCTGCAGAACACTGAAGCTTTCTTT
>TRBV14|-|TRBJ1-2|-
CASSHRGGYTF
TGTGCCAGCAGCCACAGGGGTGGCTACACCTTC
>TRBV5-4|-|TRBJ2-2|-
CASSPGGRTNTGELFF
TGTGCCAGCAGCCCCGGAGGCAGGACGAACACCGGGGAGCTGTTTTTT
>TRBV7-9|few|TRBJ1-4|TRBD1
CASSLEGTGTEKLFF
TGTGCCAGCAGCTTAGAAGGGACAGGGACTGAAAAACTGTTTTTT
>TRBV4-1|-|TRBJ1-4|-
CASSQAPRGGNEKLFF
TGCGCCAGCAGCCAAGCCCCCCGGGGGGGTAATGAAAAACTGTTTTTT
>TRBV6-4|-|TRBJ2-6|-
CASSDSRGPGANVLTF
TGTGCCAGCAGTGACTCTAGGGGCCCTGGGGCCAACGTCCTGACTTTC
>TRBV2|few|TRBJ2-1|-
CASSGLDNEQFF
TGTGCCAGCAGTGGGCTTGACAATGAGCAGTTCTTC
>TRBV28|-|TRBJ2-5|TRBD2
CASRSGGEETQYF
TGTGCCAGCAGATCCGGGGGGGAGGAGACCCAGTACTTC
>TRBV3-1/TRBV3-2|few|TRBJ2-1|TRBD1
CASSQAQGAGAVF
TGTGCCAGCAGCCAAGCACAGGGGGCGGGGGCGGTCTTC
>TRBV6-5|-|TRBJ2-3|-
CASRPAGTSNTQYF
TGTGCCAGCAGACCGGCCGGGACTTCTAATACGCAGTATTTT
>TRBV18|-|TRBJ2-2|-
CASSRDPPSGELFF
TGTGCCAGCTCACGCGATCCCCCTAGCGGGGAGCTGTTTTTT
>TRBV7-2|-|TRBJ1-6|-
CASSLGGGVRNSPLHF
TGTGCCAGCAGCTTAGGAGGCGGGGTACGAAATTCACCCCTCCACTTT
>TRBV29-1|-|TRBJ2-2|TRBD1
CSVGTGGTGELFF
TGCAGCGTTGGGACAGGGGGAACCGGGGAGCTGTTTTTT
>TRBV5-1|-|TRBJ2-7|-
CASSIEGAYEQYF
TGCGCCAGCAGCATTGAGGGGGCCTACGAGCAGTACTTC
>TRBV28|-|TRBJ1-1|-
CASSAGGTEAFF
TGTGCCAGCAGCGCCGGGGGCACTGAAGCTTTCTTT
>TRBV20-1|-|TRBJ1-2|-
CSASDTGVGYGYTF
TGCAGTGCTAGTGACACAGGCGTTGGCTATGGCTACACCTTC
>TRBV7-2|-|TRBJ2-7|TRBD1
CASSPGQNSYEQYF
TGTGCCAGCAGCCCGGGACAGAATTCCTACGAGCAGTACTTC
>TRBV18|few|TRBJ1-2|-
CASSPESGLGGYTF
TGTGCCAGCTCACCAGAATCAGGGTTGGGCGGCTACACCTTC
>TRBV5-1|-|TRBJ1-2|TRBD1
CASSPGQGYGYTF
TGCGCCAGCAGTCCGGGACAGGGCTATGGCTACACCTTC
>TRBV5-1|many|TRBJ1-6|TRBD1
CASSLGTGSSPLHF
TGCGCCAGCAGCTTGGGGACAGGGAGTTCACCCCTCCACTTT
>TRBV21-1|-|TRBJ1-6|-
CASSKSRQVYYNSPLHF
TGTGCCAGCAGCAAATCAAGACAGGTATATTATAATTCACCCCTCCACTTT
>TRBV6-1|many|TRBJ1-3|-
CASSVSASFSGNTIYF
TGTGCCAGCAGTGTTTCCGCGTCCTTCTCTGGAAACACCATATATTTT
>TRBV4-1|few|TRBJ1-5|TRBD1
CASSQKGGTGINQPQHF
TGCGCCAGCAGCCAAAAAGGCGGGACAGGGATCAATCAGCCCCAGCATTTT
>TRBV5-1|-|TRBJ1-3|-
CASSPTTLSSGNTIYF
TGCGCCAGCAGCCCCACGACTCTTAGCTCTGGAAACACCATATATTTT
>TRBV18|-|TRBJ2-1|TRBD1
CASSSRTGQGDEQFF
TGTGCCAGCTCATCACGGACAGGGCAAGGGGATGAGCAGTTCTTC
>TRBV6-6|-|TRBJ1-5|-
CASSYPYQPQHF
TGTGCCAGCAGTTACCCTTATCAGCCCCAGCATTTT
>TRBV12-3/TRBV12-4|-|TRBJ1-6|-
CASSLNSSPLHF
TGTGCCAGCAGTTTAAATAGTTCACCCCTCCACTTT
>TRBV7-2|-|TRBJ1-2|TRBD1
CASSLGGTGTDYGYTF
TGTGCCAGCAGCCTCGGCGGGACAGGAACCGACTATGGCTACACCTTC
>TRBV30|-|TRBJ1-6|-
CAWSWEGYSPLHF
TGTGCCTGGAGTTGGGAGGGGTATTCACCCCTCCACTTT
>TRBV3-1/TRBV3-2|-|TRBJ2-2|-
CASSQGGYTGELFF
TGTGCCAGCAGCCAAGGGGGCTACACCGGGGAGCTGTTTTTT
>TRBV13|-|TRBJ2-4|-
CASSLTQGGELDIQYF
TGTGCCAGCAGCCTTACCCAGGGCGGGGAGTTGGACATTCAGTACTTC
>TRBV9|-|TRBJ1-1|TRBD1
CASSVGTGTGGREAFF
TGTGCCAGCAGCGTTGGTACCGGGACAGGGGGCAGAGAAGCTTTCTTT
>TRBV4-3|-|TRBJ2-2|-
CASSLVRGMGGELFF
TGCGCCAGCAGCCTTGTCAGGGGCATGGGCGGGGAGCTGTTTTTT
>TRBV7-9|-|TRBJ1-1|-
CASSIRTVNTEAFF
TGTGCCAGCAGCATTCGCACAGTGAACACTGAAGCTTTCTTT
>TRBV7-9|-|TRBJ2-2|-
CASSLGGNTGELFF
TGTGCCAGCAGCTTAGGAGGGAACACCGGGGAGCTGTTTTTT
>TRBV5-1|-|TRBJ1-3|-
CASSLGQTSGNTIYF
TGCGCCAGCAGCTTGGGACAGACCTCTGGAAACACCATATATTTT
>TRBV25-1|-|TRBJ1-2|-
CASKEGGYGYTF
TGTGCCAGCAAAGAGGGAGGATATGGCTACACCTTC